These 24 T cell receptor beta chains share one sample of origin, sequenced in a study of T cell responses to AZD1222 COVID-19 vaccine. Data came from immunoSEQ multiplex PCR; TCRdb stores just in-frame clones and leaves some out. The repertoire holds 95,000 to 130,000 clones, with around 88% as singletons. Sequencing was performed on peripheral blood, taken on day 0 of AZD1222 vaccination. Every receptor here comes from an adult in good health.

The chain has TRBV11-2 and TRBJ2-7; 12 bases line up with TRBD2. Trimming took 3 bases from V and 7 from J; bases not matched to a gene: 7. The germline CDR1 and CDR2 sequences are SGHAT and FQNNGV. The CDR3 runs to 15 residues. CDR3 residues: CASSFRLAGVGEQYF. Here the CDR3 DNA reads TGTGCCAGCAGCTTTCGACTAGCGGGAGTGGGTGAGCAGTACTTC.

The J gene is TRBJ1-2, the V gene TRBV28; TRBD1 is a possible D gene (5 bases). V was trimmed by 7 bases and J by 4 bases, leaving 13 bases between them. Germline values: CDR1 MDHEN, CDR2 SYDVKM. The CDR3 totals 13 residues. The chain's CDR3 is CASTLGVPYGYTF. The CDR3, as DNA: TGTGCCAGCACCCTGGGGGTTCCCTATGGCTACACCTTC.

V is TRBV27 and J is TRBJ2-3; 12 positions match TRBD1. The V segment lost 4 bases and the J segment 8 bases; nucleotides outside the gene matches: 7. This CDR3 region has 15 residues. CDR1 is MNHEY, CDR2 SMNVEV, per germline (reference sequence). CDR3 coding DNA: TGTGCCAGCAGTTCCGGGACAGGGGGCGCGGGTACGCAGTATTTT. It yields the protein CASSSGTGGAGTQYF.

The gene calls are TRBV7-2 and TRBJ1-1; tentative D call: TRBD1 (6 bases). V lost 1 base and J lost 7, with 10 bases in between. The CDR3 has 13 residues. The V gene's germline CDR1 is SGHTA and CDR2 FQGNSA. The CDR3, as DNA: TGTGCCAGCAGCTTAGACTGGGACATTGAAGCTTTCTTT. Translating gives CASSLDWDIEAFF. Looking up the rest from reference TRBV7-2 and TRBJ1-1 gives the full variable domain: GAGVSQSPSNKVTEKGKDVELRCDPISGHTALYWYRQSLGQGLEFLIYFQGNSAPDKSGLPSDRFSAERTGGSVSTLTIQRTQQEDSAVYLCASSLDWDIEAFFGQGTRLTVV.

The rearrangement uses TRBV29-1 and TRBJ2-6, with 8 bases identical to TRBD1. V gave up 6 bases and J gave up 2 bases; unmatched junction bases: 3. CDR3 size: 14 residues. Germline CDR1 SQVTM, CDR2 ANQGSEA. CDR3 protein: CSVADRAGANVLTF. For the CDR3, the DNA is TGCAGCGTGGCGGACAGGGCTGGGGCCAACGTCCTGACTTTC.

The V gene is TRBV5-1, the J gene TRBJ2-1, with 10 bases identical to TRBD2. The germline V gene encodes CDR1 SGHRS and CDR2 YFSETQ. With V trimmed by 2 bases and J by 12 bases, 11 bases remained unmatched. The CDR3 is made up of 15 amino acids. The CDR3: CASSFPSGREGTQFF. As DNA, the CDR3 is TGCGCCAGCAGCTTCCCTAGCGGGAGAGAGGGCACGCAGTTCTTC.

The chain is built from TRBV5-1 and TRBJ2-3, with TRBD2 matching over 12 bases. V was pared by 0 bases and J by 9 bases, with 8 bases of the junction left unmatched. CDR3 length: 16 amino acids. Germline V lookup: CDR1 SGHRS, CDR2 YFSETQ. DNA for the CDR3: TGCGCCAGCAGCTTGGCCTCTAGCGGGAGGGCCGAGACGCAGTATTTT. Amino acids: CASSLASSGRAETQYF.

The CDR3 loop is CASSPPGLDKNIQYF. CDR3 sequence (DNA): TGTGCCAGCTCACCACCAGGGCTGGACAAAAACATTCAGTACTTC. This rearrangement joins TRBV18 to TRBJ2-4, with D unclear. The ends were cut back, 0 bases at V and 3 bases at J, with 9 bases in the middle. CDR1 is KGHSH, CDR2 LQKENI, per germline. The CDR3 sequence is 15 residues long.

V usage is TRBV9 and J usage is TRBJ2-3; D remains ambiguous. The germline gives CDR1 SGDLS, CDR2 YYNGEE. Trimming took off 0 bases at V and 5 bases at J, with 10 bases between the two ends. The CDR3 is made up of 14 amino acids. The CDR3 spells CASSVGGLVDTQYF. The CDR3 bases are TGTGCCAGCAGCGTAGGGGGTCTCGTAGATACGCAGTATTTT. Looking up the rest from reference TRBV9 and TRBJ2-3 gives the full variable domain: DSGVTQTPKHLITATGQRVTLRCSPRSGDLSVYWYQQSLDQGLQFLIQYYNGEERAKGNILERFSAQQFPDLHSELNLSSLELGDSALYFCASSVGGLVDTQYFGPGTRLTVL.

The chain couples TRBV11-2 to TRBJ2-7; unclear D gene. This CDR3 is 12 amino acids long. Trimming shortened V by 1 base and J by 10 bases, and 11 bases separated the two germline ends. The germline V gene encodes CDR1 SGHAT and CDR2 FQNNGV. The DNA for the CDR3 is TGTGCCAGCAGCTTAGCGGAAGGCCCCCAGTACTTC. Translated: CASSLAEGPQYF. The variable domain in full, completed from reference TRBV11-2 and TRBJ2-7, reads EAGVAQSPRYKIIEKRQSVAFWCNPISGHATLYWYQQILGQGPKLLIQFQNNGVVDDSQLPKDRFSAERLKGVDSTLKIQPAKLEDSAVYLCASSLAEGPQYFGPGTRLTVT.

The V call is TRBV7-2, the J call TRBJ1-2; D is uncertain. This CDR3 spans 12 amino acids. Germline V CDR1 and CDR2: SGHTA, FQGNSA. The V end was cut by 4 bases, the J end by 5 bases, with 8 bases between. The CDR3 region is CASSSDRYGYTF. CDR3 bases: TGTGCCAGCAGCTCAGACCGATATGGCTACACCTTC.

The rearrangement joins TRBV19 to TRBJ1-5; D remains ambiguous. V lost 5 bases and J lost 1, with 12 bases in between. Per the germline V gene, CDR1 is LNHDA and CDR2 is SQIVND (reference sequence). The CDR3 is 15 amino acids. For the CDR3, the DNA is TGTGCCAGTAGTCGTCCACAGACAAGCAATCAGCCCCAGCATTTT. It yields the protein CASSRPQTSNQPQHF.

V usage is TRBV14 and J usage is TRBJ1-2, with D hard to call. The V gene lost 1 base and the J gene lost 5 bases, with 17 bases spanning the gap. This CDR3 contains 16 residues. Germline CDR1 is SGHDN and CDR2 is FVKESK. The CDR3 DNA reads as TGTGCCAGCAGCCAAGGTGCCGACGGGAGATTTTATGGCTACACCTTC. Amino acids: CASSQGADGRFYGYTF.

This clone was detected once. The chain couples TRBV28 to TRBJ1-5; weak D call: TRBD1 (5 bases). The CDR3 runs 15 residues. Germline assignment: CDR1 MDHEN and CDR2 SYDVKM. The ends were cut back, 7 bases at V and 6 bases at J, with 19 bases in the middle. The CDR3: CASTLTGRVGQPQHF. The CDR3 nucleotides read TGTGCCAGCACCCTGACCGGCAGGGTGGGTCAGCCCCAGCATTTT.

V is TRBV6-2 or TRBV6-3 and J is TRBJ1-2, with 7 bases lining up with TRBD1. After removal of 2 bases from V and 7 bases from J, the junction contained 4 bases not matched to a gene. The CDR3 length is 13 residues. CDR1 MNHEY and CDR2 SVGEGT come from the germline V gene. The CDR3 loop is CASSYETGSGYTF. The CDR3 DNA reads TGTGCCAGCAGTTACGAGACAGGGTCTGGCTACACCTTC.

This CDR3 is CASSYQSNYGYTF. The DNA of the CDR3 is TGCGCCAGCAGCTATCAATCCAACTATGGCTACACCTTC. The rearrangement uses TRBV5-1 and TRBJ1-2; D is unclear. Trimming pared 3 bases from V and 2 bases from J, leaving 8 bases between. Germline V gene lookup returns CDR1 SGHRS and CDR2 YFSETQ. There are 13 residues in the CDR3.

The V call is TRBV7-2, the J call TRBJ1-3; possible D gene TRBD1, 6 bases. The CDR3 loop spans 14 amino acids. The germline V and J ends were trimmed by 5 bases and 0 bases, with 8 bases remaining between them. Looked up from germline, CDR1 is SGHTA and CDR2 is FQGNSA. The CDR3: CASSVDSSGNTIYF. For the CDR3, the DNA is TGTGCCAGCAGCGTGGACAGCTCTGGAAACACCATATATTTT.

This clone was observed once. The rearrangement joins TRBV6-1 to TRBJ1-2, with TRBD1 identical over 7 bases. V was clipped by 2 bases and J by 4 bases; unmatched bases: 7. The CDR3 covers 15 residues. Germline loops: CDR1 MNHNS, CDR2 SASEGT. CDR3 protein: CASSETRGRLYGYTF. For the CDR3, the DNA is TGTGCCAGCAGTGAAACCAGGGGGAGACTCTATGGCTACACCTTC.

This clone has just one count. The rearrangement uses TRBV2 and TRBJ2-7, with TRBD1 matching 7 bases. V lost 5 bases to trimming and J lost 7 bases; unmatched junction nucleotides: 14. CDR1 is SNHLY, CDR2 FYNNEI, per germline. This CDR3 has 15 amino acids. The CDR3 DNA reads TGTGCCAGCAGTTCCCCTCCAGGGGGTGAGATGGAGCAGTACTTC. It codes for CASSSPPGGEMEQYF.

The V call is TRBV11-2, the J call TRBJ2-7; a possible D gene is TRBD2 (7 bases). The CDR3 covers 16 residues. In germline, CDR1 is SGHAT, CDR2 FQNNGV. The germline V and J ends were trimmed by 2 bases and 2 bases, with 16 bases remaining between them. CDR3 amino acids: CASSLTSGGGAYEQYF. In DNA, the CDR3 is TGTGCCAGCAGCTTAACGTCGGGGGGCGGTGCCTACGAGCAGTACTTC.

The gene calls are TRBV29-1 and TRBJ1-5; D might be TRBD1 (6 bases). This CDR3 is 15 amino acids long. Trimming removed 1 base from V and 5 bases from J, with 15 bases in between. CDR1 and CDR2 from the germline V gene are SQVTM and ANQGSEA. CDR3 sequence: CSVEGAAGEDQPQHF. In DNA, the CDR3 is TGCAGCGTTGAAGGAGCCGCAGGGGAAGATCAGCCCCAGCATTTT.

The table lists this clone with a count of one. The chain couples TRBV7-7 to TRBJ1-4, with 8 nucleotides matching TRBD1. The CDR3 is made up of 14 amino acids. J lost 8 bases, V lost 4 bases, and 6 bases had no gene match. The germline V gene has CDR1 SSHAT and CDR2 FNYEAQ (reference sequence). The CDR3 DNA is TGTGCCAGCAGCTCTGGACAGGGAAGGGAAAAACTGTTTTTT. Translated, it gives CASSSGQGREKLFF. The whole variable domain, filled in from reference TRBV7-7 and TRBJ1-4, reads GAGVSQSPRYKVTKRGQDVTLRCDPISSHATLYWYQQALGQGPEFLTYFNYEAQPDKSGLPSDRFSAERPEGSISTLTIQRTEQRDSAMYRCASSSGQGREKLFFGSGTQLSVL.

V and J are TRBV12-3 or TRBV12-4 and TRBJ2-5; 7 bases are a match to TRBD2. Trimming cost V 2 bases and J 9 bases; bases outside gene matches: 3. There are 12 residues in the CDR3. The CDR3 loop is CASSLSRGAQYF. CDR3 DNA: TGTGCCAGCAGTTTATCCCGGGGGGCCCAGTACTTC.

V gene TRBV7-2 combines with J gene TRBJ1-2; D gene ambiguous. The germline V gene encodes CDR1 SGHTA and CDR2 FQGNSA. The V end was cut by 3 bases, the J end by 5 bases, with 7 bases between. The CDR3 spans 12 residues. CDR3 bases: TGTGCCAGCAGCTTGTTGGGGTATGGCTACACCTTC. The encoded protein is CASSLLGYGYTF.